This T cell receptor (beta chain) was captured by sequencing in a study of post-analysis software for immune sequencing data. CDR3 size: 13 residues. Per the germline V gene, CDR1 is MNHEY and CDR2 is SMNVEV (reference sequence). The V end was cut by 3 bases, the J end by 7 bases, with 13 bases between. Whole-study findings and limits: Five TRBV segments appeared more often in patients than in controls, and TRBV5-6, TRBV5-1 and TRBV20-1 were among these.

Unique molecular identifiers featured in each of the TCR beta cDNA libraries. MiXCR, applied by TCRdb to the PCR reads, yields one record per CDR3 protein. The repertoire holds about 770,000 distinct CDR3 sequences, with approximately 44% as singletons. A note on this clonotype: Its antigen is not known.

The sequenced material came from blood. V and J are TRBV27 and TRBJ2-7; D not resolved. The receptor was isolated from a girl aged 10 to 17 with multiple sclerosis. CDR3 DNA sequence: TGTGCCAGCAGTTTTCTGGGCCGCGGTGAGCAGTACTTC. Protein product: CASSFLGRGEQYF.